This T cell receptor (beta chain) was sequenced in a study of T cells in Graves' hyperthyroidism and ophthalmopathy. Uncontrolled infection, other autoimmune disease, pregnancy or lactation led to exclusion. RNA transcripts provided the source from which TCR beta CDR3 regions were amplified. Researchers ran a first-round RT-PCR on the TCR CDR3 using the HTBI primer set. TCRdb fed the multiplex PCR reads into MiXCR, producing one record per CDR3 protein. The repertoire holds 450,000 to 700,000 distinct CDR3 sequences, with 35% to 55% as singletons. This clonotype showed up just a few times. Antigen specificity is unknown. General study results and limits: The model foresaw ophthalmopathy a median around 6 months prior to onset.

Per germline, CDR1 DFQATT and CDR2 SNEGSKA (reference sequence). This CDR3 is built from 13 residues. V was clipped by 2 bases and J by 9 bases; unmatched bases: 10. What was sequenced was peripheral blood or thyroid tissue (not recorded which). This chain uses TRBV20-1 with TRBJ2-7; TRBD1 aligns across 7 bases. The TCR originated in a woman between 18 and 29 years old with Graves' hyperthyroidism. The CDR3 here is CSARLGTAMGQYF. DNA for the CDR3: TGCAGTGCTAGACTCGGGACAGCCATGGGGCAGTACTTC.